This section outlines one T cell receptor (beta chain) sequence together with its context. The antigen remains unidentified. 13 Jbeta primers and 60 Vbeta primers were used for the PCR. Profiled with immunoSEQ multiplex PCR; TCRdb holds only in-frame clones, not every one. The sample shows some 28,000 clones, 62% of them seen only once. The data were taken from a study of cytomegalovirus exposure and HLA in healthy donors. Study-wide points: In vitro experiments confirmed that three CMV-associated chains were specific for CMV antigens.

The CDR3 totals 14 residues. Trimming at V came to 5 bases and at J to 1 base, leaving 4 bases not matched to a gene. CDR1 SGHDT and CDR2 YYEEEE come from the germline V gene. The V call is TRBV5-6, the J call TRBJ1-2, with TRBD1 matching over 8 bases. The sample taken for sequencing was PBMCs. The TCR comes from a male donor in good health and CMV-seropositive. The CDR3 nucleotides read TGTGCCAGCAGGGAGACAGGGGATAACTATGGCTACACCTTC. Translation gives CASRETGDNYGYTF.